This TCR beta chain was found in a study of T cell repertoires in cytomegalovirus infection (dated by TCRdb to between 2018 and 2021). Regarding the research as a whole: The HLA type of each donor mattered for the analysis, because public TCR beta signatures pointed to carriage of CMV infection along with the matching HLA type.

Results and caveats for the whole study, not just this receptor: The ex vivo response was dominated by HLA-C-restricted CMV-specific TCR beta clonotypes, and the single most frequent clonotype in two of eight donors was supplied by these HLA-C-restricted clonotypes. In both this cohort and an independent roughly 350-donor cohort, the cumulative frequency of public TCR beta family members distinguished carriers of CMV infection plus the relevant HLA type.

Sequencing took place on an Illumina HiSeq 1500. The raw public reads went through TCRdb reprocessing: fastp at Q25, MiXCR clone calling, in-frame beta chains kept. All rows with the same CDR3 protein become a single entry with the most common DNA and genes. This sample is represented by around 630,000 distinct CDR3 sequences; approximately 24% of them were singletons. Together, the top ten hold 8% of the sample. There are many counts of this clonotype. The antigen this receptor binds is unknown. Base quality data are lacking; no much larger clone is found one base away. Specimen: CD8+ T cells from PBMCs. The receptor was derived from a human donor in good health (CMV status not recorded). Some clones in this sample may be carry-over from other donors' samples.

The CDR3 is CASSPSSNYEQYF. The bases read TGTGCCAGCAGCCCCAGTTCTAATTACGAGCAGTACTTC. The sequence joins TRBV7-8 to TRBJ2-7, with the D gene not clear enough to name. V lost 5 bases and J lost 4 bases; the stretch between them is 12 bases long. CDR1 and CDR2 (SGHVS, FQNEAQ) derive from the germline V gene. The CDR3 covers 13 residues, taking in both the cysteine and the phenylalanine. Only CDR3 DNA remains: 39 bases, in frame from the first base.